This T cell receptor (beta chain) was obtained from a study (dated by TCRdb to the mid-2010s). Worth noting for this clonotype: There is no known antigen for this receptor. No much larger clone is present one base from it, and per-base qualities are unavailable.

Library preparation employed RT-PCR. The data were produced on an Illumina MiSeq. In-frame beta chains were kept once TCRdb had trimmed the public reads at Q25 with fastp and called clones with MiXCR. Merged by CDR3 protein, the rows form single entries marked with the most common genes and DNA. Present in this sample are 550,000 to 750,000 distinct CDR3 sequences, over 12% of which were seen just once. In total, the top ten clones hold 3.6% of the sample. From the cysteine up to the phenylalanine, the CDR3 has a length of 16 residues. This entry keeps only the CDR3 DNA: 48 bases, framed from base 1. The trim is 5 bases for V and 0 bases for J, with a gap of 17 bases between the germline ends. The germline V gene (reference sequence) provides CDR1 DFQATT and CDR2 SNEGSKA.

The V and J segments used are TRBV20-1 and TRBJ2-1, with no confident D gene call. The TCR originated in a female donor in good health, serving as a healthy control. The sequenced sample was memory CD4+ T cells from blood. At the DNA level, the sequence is TGCAGTGCTGGGCATCTTGGCGTTAGCTCCTACAATGAGCAGTTCTTC. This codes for CSAGHLGVSSYNEQFF.